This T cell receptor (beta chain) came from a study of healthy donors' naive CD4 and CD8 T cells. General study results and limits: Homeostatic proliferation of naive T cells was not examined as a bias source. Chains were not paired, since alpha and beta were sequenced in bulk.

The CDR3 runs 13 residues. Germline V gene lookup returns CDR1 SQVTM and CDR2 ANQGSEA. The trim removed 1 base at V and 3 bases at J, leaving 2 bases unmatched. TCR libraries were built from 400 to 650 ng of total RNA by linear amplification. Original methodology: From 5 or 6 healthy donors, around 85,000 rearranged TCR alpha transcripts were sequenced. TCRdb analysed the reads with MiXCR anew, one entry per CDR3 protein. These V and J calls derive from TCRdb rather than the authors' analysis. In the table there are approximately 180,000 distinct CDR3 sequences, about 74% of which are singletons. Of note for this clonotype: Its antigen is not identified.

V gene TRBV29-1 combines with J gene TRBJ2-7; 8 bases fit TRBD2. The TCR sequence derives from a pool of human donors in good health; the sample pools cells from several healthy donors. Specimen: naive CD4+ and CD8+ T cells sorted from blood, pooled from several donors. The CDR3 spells CSVEGLASYEQYF. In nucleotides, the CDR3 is TGCAGCGTTGAAGGACTAGCGAGCTACGAGCAGTACTTC.